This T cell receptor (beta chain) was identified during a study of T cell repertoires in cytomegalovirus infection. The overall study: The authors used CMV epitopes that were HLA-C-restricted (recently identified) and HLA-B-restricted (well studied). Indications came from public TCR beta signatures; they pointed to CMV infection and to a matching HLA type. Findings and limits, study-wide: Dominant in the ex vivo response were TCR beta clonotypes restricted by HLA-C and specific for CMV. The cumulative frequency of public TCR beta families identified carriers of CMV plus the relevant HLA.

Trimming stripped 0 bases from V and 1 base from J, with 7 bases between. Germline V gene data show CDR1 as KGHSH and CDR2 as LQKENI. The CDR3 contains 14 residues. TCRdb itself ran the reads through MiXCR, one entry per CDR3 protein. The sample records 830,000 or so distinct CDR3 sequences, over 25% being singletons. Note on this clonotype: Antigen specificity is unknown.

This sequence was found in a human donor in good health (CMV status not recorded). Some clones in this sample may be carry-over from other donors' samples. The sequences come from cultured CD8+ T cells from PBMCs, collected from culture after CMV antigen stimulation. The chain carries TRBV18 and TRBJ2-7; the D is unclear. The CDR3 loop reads CASSPPRWSYEQYF. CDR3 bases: TGTGCCAGCTCACCACCGAGGTGGTCCTACGAGCAGTACTTC.